This T cell receptor (beta chain) was sequenced for a study of OX40 agonist ivuxolimab in advanced cancers. About the study: With ivuxolimab, an agonistic anti-OX40 (CD134) antibody, patients were treated.

Using immunoSEQ multiplex PCR, the repertoire was profiled, and TCRdb retains in-frame clones only, with some absent. The sample yields approximately 79,000 clones, about nine tenths seen once. The timepoints at which blood was sampled were baseline, cycle 4 day 1, and cycle 7 day 1. The V and J ends lost 1 base and 1 base respectively, with 11 bases between them. The germline CDR1 and CDR2 sequences are SGHRS and YFSETQ. The CDR3 runs to 15 residues. The chain uses TRBV5-1 and TRBJ2-5, with D possibly called TRBD1 or TRBD2 (5 bases each). This specimen consisted of CD4+ or CD8+ T cells sorted from blood, obtained in a trial of the OX40 agonist ivuxolimab. The receptor was derived from an adult with an advanced solid tumor such as melanoma, head and neck, liver or kidney cancer. The CDR3 sequence: CASSLWGYSQETQYF. CDR3 in DNA: TGCGCCAGCAGCTTGTGGGGGTACTCCCAAGAGACCCAGTACTTC.